Reported below is one T cell receptor beta chain. There is no known antigen for this receptor. Qualities for individual bases were not recorded, and no much larger clone is one base off. These data come from a study of PD-1 blockade in classical Hodgkin lymphoma (TCRdb year 2020). About the study as a whole: Nivolumab dosing was 3 mg/kg intravenously every 2 weeks, continuing until either disease progression or unacceptable toxicity. The study used CyTOF and TCR beta sequencing to define a peripheral blood immune signature of response to PD-1 blockade in classical Hodgkin lymphoma. On the study overall, not on this receptor specifically: Baseline diversity similar to that of newly diagnosed patients was observed in trial patients achieving complete response, whereas significantly lower diversity was observed in partial responders and progressors. Newly diagnosed patients were reported to have lower baseline TCR diversity than healthy donors, and relapsed/refractory patients were reported to have lower baseline TCR diversity still. The study was limited to a single clinical trial cohort, and causes of repertoire differences, possibly disease activity or prior therapy, remained undefined. Lower diversity was observed in patients in whom nivolumab was started less than 1 year after ASCT, and these patients were excluded from later analyses so that confounding by immune reconstitution would be avoided. A significant rise by C4D1 was seen in CD4+ but not CD8+ TCR diversity (p=0.0027 vs p=0.16), with the rise being most apparent in complete responders (p=0.02).

The Qiagen DNeasy kit was used to extract genomic DNA from unsorted PBMCs and from the negatively selected CD4+ and CD8+ fractions. TCR beta CDR3 regions were subjected to amplification by immunoSEQ multiplex PCR with primers that anneal to V and J segments. A synthetic immune receptor repertoire was used to minimize amplification bias, and remaining bias was computationally removed after sequencing. The authors' analysis ran thus. Custom Python scripts were used to quantify repertoire diversity as the Shannon entropy index. The unsorted, CD4+ and CD8+ repertoires were each analyzed separately, with the exception of combined analyses, where CD4+ and CD8+ sequences were merged in silico. A clone counted as expanded when the clone's frequency after treatment rose at least 2-fold relative to C1D1, and clones undetected at baseline were given a pseudocount of 0.5. Clones with 0 or 1 copy at C1D1 were defined as singleton clones, while clones with 2 or more copies were defined as non-singleton clones. Clones expanded in unsorted samples were annotated as CD4+, CD8+ or unknown by matching protein sequences in sorted samples from the same patient. Wilcoxon tests on paired samples were used to test diversity changes from C1D1 to C4D1. Held by TCRdb, this immuneACCESS table contains in-frame sequences only and omits some clones. Under half of the omission traces to an unresolved V gene where checked; the cause of the rest is unknown. V, J and clone size were drawn from that table, and D and trimming were deduced from the DNA. For this sample the table gives about 30,000 clones, of which over 75% were detected only once. The top ten clonotypes cover 2% to 3% of the sample.

The sample's time point, from its label and the paper: cycle 1 day 1 (C1D1), immediately before nivolumab initiation. Every trial patient had relapsed following autologous stem cell transplantation, and prior brentuximab vedotin exposure was what differed among cohorts A, B and C. CD4+ T cells were purified from thawed PBMCs by magnetic negative selection with a Miltenyi CD4+ T cell isolation kit. The trial cohort included 50 to 60 patients with relapsed/refractory classical Hodgkin lymphoma, and each patient had a best overall response of complete response, partial response or progressive disease. In the multi-cohort phase II CheckMate 205 trial, trial patients received single-agent nivolumab. An independent review committee assessed best overall response by applying the 2007 International Working Group response criteria. Trial PBMCs were collected immediately before nivolumab initiation (C1D1) and during therapy at cycle 2 day 1 and cycle 4 day 1. After peripheral blood was drawn into 8 mL Vacutainer Cell Preparation Tubes, PBMCs were isolated by centrifugation and then cryopreserved. Purified CD4+ and CD8+ fractions were prepared only for cases where an additional PBMC sample was available. Magnetically labelled cells were removed on LS columns in a quadroMACS separator, and the flow-through was collected as the purified fraction.

The germline V gene sets CDR1 to MNHNS and CDR2 to SASEGT. V and J are truncated by 4 bases and 2 bases respectively, leaving an intervening sequence of 14 bases. Spanning cysteine to phenylalanine, the CDR3 consists of 15 amino acids. Only the CDR3 DNA is retained, 45 bases long and in frame from the first base. The sequence derives from a human donor with classical Hodgkin lymphoma. The chain joins TRBV6-1 to TRBJ2-5; no confident D gene assignment can be made. The specimen comprised CD4+ T cells from blood, sampled at baseline. The DNA sequence is as follows: TGTGCCAGCAGTGGTTATACGGGCGGACAAGAGACCCAGTACTTC. This is translated as CASSGYTGGQETQYF.